The entry that follows covers one TCR beta chain sequence. Antigen unknown. The sample belongs to a study of monozygotic twins with inflammatory bowel disease. Reanalyzing the 5' RACE reads, TCRdb keeps one entry per CDR3 protein, without DNA. The listing records more than 110,000 distinct CDR3 sequences. Overall study findings and caveats: It was observed that concordant and discordant twins did not differ in repertoire similarity, possibly given limited power. No discrimination was achieved between different T cell subtypes.

Germline CDR1 and CDR2: MDHEN and SYDVKM. The CDR3 sequence is 16 residues long. The sample was blood. V and J are TRBV28 and TRBJ2-1; TCRdb gives TRBD2 as the D gene, but with no DNA this cannot be confirmed. The source of this sequence is a human donor with ulcerative colitis or Crohn's disease, or a healthy co-twin of an affected twin (not recorded which). CDR3 sequence: CASSLSPELADNEQFF.